A single sample gave rise to the 19 T cell receptor beta chains below, sequenced in a study of OX40 agonist ivuxolimab in advanced cancers. Clones were read by immunoSEQ multiplex PCR, and TCRdb kept only the in-frame ones, dropping some. Of under 45,000 clones in the sample, approximately 80% were seen once. Here the sequenced sample was CD4+ or CD8+ T cells sorted from blood, taken in a trial of the OX40 agonist ivuxolimab. The receptors shown here come from an adult with an advanced solid tumor such as melanoma, head and neck, liver or kidney cancer.

The rearrangement uses TRBV6-1 and TRBJ2-5; D not certain. CDR1 and CDR2 from the germline V gene are MNHNS and SASEGT. This CDR3 is 11 amino acids long. With 1 base removed from V and 5 bases from J, the gap between germline ends came to 2 bases. DNA of the CDR3: TGTGCCAGCAGTGAAGGGGAGACCCAGTACTTC. Translating it yields CASSEGETQYF.

This sequence joins TRBV7-9 and TRBJ2-5; possibly TRBD1 for D (5 bases). The CDR3 contains 17 residues. The V end lost 3 bases, the J end lost 4 bases, and 21 bases lay between the germline ends. Germline V CDR1 and CDR2: SEHNR, FQNEAQ (reference sequence). In DNA form, the CDR3 reads TGTGCCAGCAGCTTCCAGCGTGGACACCAACCTGGAGAGACCCAGTACTTC. Translated, it gives CASSFQRGHQPGETQYF.

This chain links TRBV29-1 with TRBJ2-7; TRBD1 agrees at 9 bases. The CDR3 has 13 amino acids. CDR1 SQVTM and CDR2 ANQGSEA come from the germline V gene. With 5 bases clipped from V and 8 bases from J, the junction kept 10 bases outside the gene matches. The CDR3 coding sequence is TGCAGCGTTTATTTACCGGGACAGGGAAAGCAGTACTTC. Translation gives CSVYLPGQGKQYF.

This chain joins TRBV7-3 and TRBJ2-7, with TRBD1 as a possible D gene (5 bases). Deletions cut 3 bases from V and 4 bases from J, with 10 bases between. This CDR3 is 13 amino acids long. CDR1 and CDR2 (germline): SGHTA, FQGTGA. The CDR3 reads CASSFDRDYEQYF. CDR3 nucleotides: TGTGCCAGCAGCTTCGACAGAGATTACGAGCAGTACTTC.

The chain joins TRBV10-3 to TRBJ2-5; 8 bases agree with TRBD2. Looked up from germline, CDR1 is ENHRY and CDR2 is SYGVKD. This CDR3 comprises 15 residues. V was pared by 4 bases and J by 1 base, with 5 bases of the junction left unmatched. The chain's CDR3 is CAISGSGMPQETQYF. CDR3 coding DNA: TGTGCCATCAGTGGTAGCGGGATGCCCCAAGAGACCCAGTACTTC.

The V and J genes are TRBV29-1 and TRBJ2-4; TRBD2 is a possible D gene (5 bases). CDR1 is SQVTM, CDR2 ANQGSEA, per germline. The V end was cut by 6 bases, the J end by 9 bases, with 15 bases between. CDR3 length: 12 residues. The CDR3: CSVERLSGIQYF. In DNA, the CDR3 is TGCAGCGTAGAGCGGTTGTCCGGCATTCAGTACTTC.

V usage is TRBV4-2 and J usage is TRBJ1-2; D unresolved. The germline V gene encodes CDR1 LGHNA and CDR2 YNFKEQ. The CDR3 has 15 residues. Trimming stripped 0 bases from V and 0 bases from J, with 8 bases between. Written as DNA, the CDR3 is TGTGCCAGCAGCCAAGATACAAACACTAACTATGGCTACACCTTC. Encoded protein: CASSQDTNTNYGYTF.

V is TRBV7-2 and J is TRBJ2-5; 13 bases line up with TRBD2. Germline CDR1 reads SGHTA; CDR2 reads FQGNSA. Trimming removed 2 bases from V and 4 bases from J; junction bases left unmatched: 4. CDR3 length: 16 amino acids. As DNA, the CDR3 is TGTGCCAGCAGCTTACGACTAGCGGGGGGTGGAGAGACCCAGTACTTC. Translated: CASSLRLAGGGETQYF.

The chain is built from TRBV6-1 and TRBJ1-4; D unresolved. Trimming removed 2 bases from V and 6 bases from J, with 13 bases in between. Germline loops: CDR1 MNHNS, CDR2 SASEGT. CDR3 length equals 15 residues. The CDR3 DNA sequence: TGTGCCAGCAGTGAAAAGCGGCGGAACCATGAAAAACTGTTTTTT. Its protein product is CASSEKRRNHEKLFF.

This chain connects TRBV28 to TRBJ2-7; D gene uncertain. Germline V CDR1 and CDR2: MDHEN, SYDVKM. V lost 6 bases and J lost 6, with 12 bases in between. CDR3 length: 12 amino acids. Here the CDR3 reads CASSPRVREQYF. CDR3 coding DNA: TGTGCCAGCAGCCCCCGGGTTCGCGAGCAGTACTTC.

The rearrangement uses TRBV29-1 and TRBJ2-1; D is perhaps TRBD2 (6 bases). CDR1 is SQVTM, CDR2 ANQGSEA, per germline. CDR3 length equals 15 residues. Trimming left V 1 base short and J 5 bases short, with 15 bases between. The CDR3 DNA reads TGCAGCGTTGAAGGAAAGCGGACTACGGACAATGAGCAGTTCTTC. As protein: CSVEGKRTTDNEQFF.

This clone has a single count. This chain uses TRBV4-3 with TRBJ2-1, with a possible D match to TRBD2 (5 bases). The CDR3 loop spans 11 amino acids. The germline V gene encodes CDR1 LGHNA and CDR2 YSLEER. V was clipped by 1 base and J by 10 bases, with 5 bases between them. The CDR3 coding sequence is TGCGCCAGCAGCCAAGCGGGGGAGCAGTTCTTC. Protein product: CASSQAGEQFF.

This chain uses TRBV13 with TRBJ2-7, with D maybe TRBD1 (5 bases). Germline lookup yields CDR1 PRHDT and CDR2 FYEKMQ (reference sequence). The V and J ends lost 3 bases and 6 bases respectively, with 18 bases between them. The CDR3 has 15 residues. The CDR3 DNA is TGTGCCAGCAGCTTCATGGGCAGGGCGACTTCCGAGCAGTACTTC. This encodes CASSFMGRATSEQYF.

The chain carries TRBV10-3 and TRBJ2-1, with unresolved D. V was cut by 3 bases and J by 10 bases, with 7 bases left in between. The V gene's germline CDR1 is ENHRY and CDR2 SYGVKD. This CDR3 contains 11 residues. This chain's CDR3 is CAISESREQFF. The CDR3 DNA reads TGTGCCATCAGTGAATCTCGGGAGCAGTTCTTC.

This chain connects TRBV7-8 to TRBJ2-2, with a tentative D call TRBD1 (6 bases). Germline CDR1 SGHVS, CDR2 FQNEAQ. V lost 2 bases and J lost 9, with 13 bases in between. The CDR3 spans 14 residues. The CDR3 region is CASSLTGRGRELFF. The DNA of the CDR3 is TGTGCCAGCAGCTTAACAGGGAGAGGTCGGGAGCTGTTTTTT.

The chain has TRBV11-3 and TRBJ2-7; a possible D gene is TRBD1 (6 bases). V gave up 1 base and J gave up 5 bases, with 9 bases separating them. Germline V gene lookup returns CDR1 SGHNT and CDR2 YENEEA. The CDR3 totals 13 residues. The CDR3 loop is CASSLGRGDEQYF. The DNA of the CDR3 is TGTGCCAGCAGCTTAGGCAGGGGAGACGAGCAGTACTTC.

V is TRBV27 and J is TRBJ1-4; D is ambiguous. Trimming removed 6 bases from V and 7 bases from J, with 15 bases in between. In germline, CDR1 is MNHEY, CDR2 SMNVEV (reference sequence). The CDR3 runs 14 residues. CDR3 bases: TGTGCCAGCAGACAGACGACGTCAGGTGAAAAACTGTTTTTT. Amino acids: CASRQTTSGEKLFF.

The chain is built from TRBV9 and TRBJ2-2; no reliable D call. The CDR3 contains 14 residues. From germline, CDR1 is SGDLS and CDR2 YYNGEE. The V and J ends lost 0 bases and 8 bases respectively, with 11 bases between them. DNA for the CDR3: TGTGCCAGCAGCGTAGTGGCGCAGGCGGGGGAGCTGTTTTTT. Translated, it gives CASSVVAQAGELFF.

This clone was picked up one time. The chain uses TRBV6-5 and TRBJ2-1; D may match TRBD1 or TRBD2 (5 bases each). Germline lookup yields CDR1 MNHEY and CDR2 SVGAGI. V was cut by 2 bases and J by 8 bases, with 13 bases left in between. The CDR3 is made up of 14 amino acids. CDR3 residues: CASSYGGEFDEQFF. CDR3 nucleotide sequence: TGTGCCAGCAGTTACGGGGGAGAGTTTGATGAGCAGTTCTTC.